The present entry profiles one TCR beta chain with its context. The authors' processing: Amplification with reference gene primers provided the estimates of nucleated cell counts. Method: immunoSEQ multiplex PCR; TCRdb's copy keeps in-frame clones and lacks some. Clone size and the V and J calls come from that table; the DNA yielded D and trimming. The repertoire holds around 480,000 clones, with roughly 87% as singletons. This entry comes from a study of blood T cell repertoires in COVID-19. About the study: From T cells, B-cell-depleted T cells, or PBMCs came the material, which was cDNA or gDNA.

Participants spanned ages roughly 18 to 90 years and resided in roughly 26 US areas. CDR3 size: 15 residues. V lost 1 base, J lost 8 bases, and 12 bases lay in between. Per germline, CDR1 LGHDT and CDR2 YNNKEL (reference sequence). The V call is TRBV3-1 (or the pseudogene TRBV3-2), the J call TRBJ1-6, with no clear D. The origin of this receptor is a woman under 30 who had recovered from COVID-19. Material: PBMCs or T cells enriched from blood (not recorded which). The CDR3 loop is CASSQGSNMDSPLHF. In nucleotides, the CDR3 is TGTGCCAGCAGCCAAGGAAGTAACATGGATTCACCCCTCCACTTT.